The 29 T cell receptor beta chains below were found in one sample sequenced in a study of blood T cell repertoires in COVID-19. Assay used: immunoSEQ multiplex PCR; TCRdb lists only in-frame clones, some missing. Here the sample spans about 200,000 clones, approximately 82% being singletons. The material sequenced was peripheral blood. These receptors all come from a human donor with acute or convalescent COVID-19. The donor label of this sample is uncertain.

The rearrangement links TRBV6-2 or TRBV6-3 to TRBJ1-1; 8 nucleotides match TRBD1. The J segment lost 3 bases and the V segment lost 3 bases, leaving 15 bases of the junction unmatched. CDR1 MNHEY and CDR2 SVGEGT come from the germline V gene. The CDR3 runs 18 residues. The CDR3 DNA sequence: TGTGCCAGCAGTTATACGCCGGGACAGGACCGTTTGGACACTGAAGCTTTCTTT. Translation: CASSYTPGQDRLDTEAFF.

CDR3 DNA sequence: TGTGCCAGCAGCGCCCTGACAGGCTCCTACAATGAGCAGTTCTTC. Amino acids: CASSALTGSYNEQFF. The V call is TRBV9, the J call TRBJ2-1, with D tentatively TRBD1 (6 bases). This CDR3 comprises 15 residues. Germline V gene data show CDR1 as SGDLS and CDR2 as YYNGEE. V dropped 3 bases and J dropped 0 bases, with 10 bases sitting between them.

This clone was seen only once. This chain links TRBV7-9 with TRBJ2-5, with 7 bases identical to TRBD1. This CDR3 region has 15 residues. Unmatched junction bases numbered 8, after V lost 5 bases and J lost 2 bases. Germline V gene lookup returns CDR1 SEHNR and CDR2 FQNEAQ (reference sequence). DNA for the CDR3: TGTGCCAGCAGCCGTGCGACAGGGCCGCAAGAGACCCAGTACTTC. Amino acid sequence: CASSRATGPQETQYF.

The chain couples TRBV27 to TRBJ1-2, with D perhaps TRBD1 (5 bases). With 11 bases removed from V and 8 bases from J, the gap between germline ends came to 24 bases. Germline CDR1 and CDR2: MNHEY and SMNVEV (reference sequence). The CDR3 covers 14 residues. CDR3 nucleotide sequence: TGTGCCGCCGGGTCCCCAGGGCGAGTTTACGGCTACACCTTC. The encoded protein is CAAGSPGRVYGYTF.

The chain uses TRBV9 and TRBJ2-7, with a weak D call TRBD1 (5 bases). Germline-derived CDR1 and CDR2 are SGDLS and YYNGEE. CDR3 length equals 14 residues. V was pared by 5 bases and J by 3 bases, with 15 bases between. This chain's CDR3 is CASSAGYQDYEQYF. As DNA, the CDR3 is TGTGCCAGCAGTGCAGGGTATCAGGACTACGAGCAGTACTTC.

CDR3 residues: CATSDAQTGQFF. DNA for the CDR3: TGTGCCACCAGTGACGCTCAGACGGGGCAGTTCTTC. The V and J genes are TRBV24-1 and TRBJ2-1; no clear D. Germline CDR1 reads KGHDR; CDR2 reads SFDVKD. Trimming took off 4 bases at V and 12 bases at J, with 12 bases between the two ends. This CDR3 is 12 amino acids long.

The V call is TRBV5-8, the J call TRBJ1-2; D is unresolved. The CDR3 runs 10 residues. The germline V gene encodes CDR1 SGHTS and CDR2 YDEGEE. With 0 bases removed from V and 13 bases from J, the gap between germline ends came to 7 bases. Here the CDR3 reads CASSLVPLTF. Written as DNA, the CDR3 is TGTGCCAGCAGCTTGGTCCCTCTCACCTTC.

The V call is TRBV5-1, the J call TRBJ2-3, with 8 bases lining up with TRBD1. CDR1 is SGHRS and CDR2 is YFSETQ in the germline V gene. The CDR3 sequence is 16 residues long. J lost 4 bases, V lost 0 bases, and 7 bases had no gene match. This chain's CDR3 is CASSLEWTGLSDTQYF. CDR3 in DNA: TGCGCCAGCAGCTTGGAATGGACAGGGTTGTCAGATACGCAGTATTTT. Full variable domain (outside the CDR3, taken from reference TRBV5-1 and TRBJ2-3): KAGVTQTPRYLIKTRGQQVTLSCSPISGHRSVSWYQQTPGQGLQFLFEYFSETQRNKGNFPGRFSGRQFSNSRSEMNVSTLELGDSALYLCASSLEWTGLSDTQYFGPGTRLTVL.

The table lists this clone with a few counts. The CDR3 spells CASSEGGGKQFF. The CDR3 region has the DNA TGCGCCAGCAGTGAAGGCGGGGGTAAGCAGTTCTTC. The rearrangement joins TRBV10-1 to TRBJ2-1; 7 bases agree with TRBD2. This CDR3 spans 12 amino acids. From germline, CDR1 is WNHNN and CDR2 SYGVQD (reference sequence). Losses at the gene ends were 3 bases for V and 11 bases for J; bases not matched to a gene: 4.

The chain combines TRBV6-2 or TRBV6-3 with TRBJ2-7; 7 bases map to TRBD1. V shed 2 bases and J 3 bases; nucleotides not matched to a gene: 7. This CDR3 has 15 residues. Germline CDR1 reads MNHEY; CDR2 reads SVGEGT. The CDR3 sequence: CASSYRSGQLYEQYF. The CDR3 DNA follows: TGTGCCAGCAGTTACAGGTCGGGACAGCTCTACGAGCAGTACTTC.

This chain connects TRBV14 to TRBJ1-3; a possible D gene is TRBD1 (5 bases). Deletions cut 2 bases from V and 1 base from J, with 9 bases between. Germline V gene sequence: CDR1 SGHDN, CDR2 FVKESK. CDR3 size: 15 residues. The CDR3 region has the DNA TGTGCCAGCAGCCAATTTCAGGGTTCTGGAAACACCATATATTTT. This gives the protein CASSQFQGSGNTIYF.

The chain carries TRBV2 and TRBJ2-5, with TRBD2 identical over 15 bases. J was trimmed by 4 bases and V by 6 bases; bases with no gene match: 6. The CDR3 contains 16 residues. Germline V gene lookup returns CDR1 SNHLY and CDR2 FYNNEI. The CDR3 DNA is TGTGCCAGCAGGAAGGGACTAGCGGGAGGTGGAGAGACCCAGTACTTC. As protein: CASRKGLAGGGETQYF. Complete variable domain (other parts from reference TRBV2 and TRBJ2-5): EPEVTQTPSHQVTQMGQEVILRCVPISNHLYFYWYRQILGQKVEFLVSFYNNEISEKSEIFDDQFSVERPDGSNFTLKIRSTKLEDSAMYFCASRKGLAGGGETQYFGPGTRLLVL.

The V gene is TRBV29-1, the J gene TRBJ1-1; TRBD1 is a possible D gene (6 bases). The germline V gene has CDR1 SQVTM and CDR2 ANQGSEA. The V end lost 4 bases, the J end lost 4 bases, and 10 bases lay between the germline ends. The CDR3 is 12 residues long. CDR3 sequence (DNA): TGCAGCGTTGGGGCAGGGGTCACTGAAGCTTTCTTT. Its translation: CSVGAGVTEAFF. Using reference TRBV29-1 and TRBJ1-1 for the parts outside the CDR3, the full variable domain is SAVISQKPSRDICQRGTSLTIQCQVDSQVTMMFWYRQQPGQSLTLIATANQGSEATYESGFVIDKFPISRPNLTFSTLTVSNMSPEDSSIYLCSVGAGVTEAFFGQGTRLTVV.

The CDR3 region is CASSTGFGFSPLHF. The CDR3 DNA sequence: TGTGCCAGCAGTACCGGGTTCGGGTTTTCACCCCTCCACTTT. The V gene is TRBV6-5, the J gene TRBJ1-6; the D is unclear. Trimming took 5 bases from V and 9 from J, leaving 14 bases between them. Per the germline V gene, CDR1 is MNHEY and CDR2 is SVGAGI. The CDR3 covers 14 residues.

V gene TRBV5-1 combines with J gene TRBJ1-1; D uncertain. V lost 0 bases and J lost 0, with 6 bases in between. This CDR3 contains 14 residues. The germline gives CDR1 SGHRS, CDR2 YFSETQ. The CDR3 nucleotides read TGCGCCAGCAGCTTGGGAGGTGTGAACACTGAAGCTTTCTTT. As protein: CASSLGGVNTEAFF.

The chain has TRBV29-1 and TRBJ1-2, with D unresolved. The CDR3 contains 12 residues. Deletions cut 1 base from V and 2 bases from J, with 5 bases between. Germline lookup yields CDR1 SQVTM and CDR2 ANQGSEA. DNA of the CDR3: TGCAGCGTTGAAGGCAGGAACTATGGCTACACCTTC. This encodes CSVEGRNYGYTF.

The V gene is TRBV24-1, the J gene TRBJ2-3; 11 nucleotides match TRBD1. The germline V gene encodes CDR1 KGHDR and CDR2 SFDVKD. Trimming at V came to 0 bases and at J to 5 bases, leaving 6 bases not matched to a gene. The length of the CDR3 is 17 residues. The CDR3 nucleotides are TGTGCCACCAGTGATTTGGCCCGGGACAGGGGGAAAGATACGCAGTATTTT. Amino acid sequence: CATSDLARDRGKDTQYF.

The chain combines TRBV20-1 with TRBJ1-2, with D tentatively TRBD1 (5 bases). Per the germline V gene, CDR1 is DFQATT and CDR2 is SNEGSKA (reference sequence). The CDR3 loop spans 11 amino acids. V was cut by 7 bases and J by 8 bases, with 14 bases left in between. The CDR3 DNA follows: TGCAGTGAGTGGGGCGCAGGCGGCTACACCTTC. Protein: CSEWGAGGYTF.

The V and J genes are TRBV30 and TRBJ1-4, with D maybe TRBD1 (6 bases). V was shortened by 5 bases and J by 0 bases, with 22 bases between the two germline ends. Per the germline V gene, CDR1 is GTSNPN and CDR2 is SVGIG (reference sequence). The CDR3 has 18 amino acids. The CDR3 loop reads CAWAPGVFLGPTNEKLFF. As DNA, the CDR3 is TGTGCCTGGGCCCCAGGGGTTTTCCTGGGCCCAACTAATGAAAAACTGTTTTTT.

The chain links TRBV4-3 to TRBJ1-6, with D unclear. CDR1 LGHNA and CDR2 YSLEER come from the germline V gene. The ends were cut back, 0 bases at V and 0 bases at J, with 9 bases in the middle. The CDR3 consists of 17 residues. The CDR3 DNA follows: TGCGCCAGCAGCCAAGATCCCGAGAGCTCCTATAATTCACCCCTCCACTTT. It codes for CASSQDPESSYNSPLHF.

The chain carries TRBV7-9 and TRBJ2-7; TRBD2 aligns across 12 bases. Germline-derived CDR1 and CDR2 are SEHNR and FQNEAQ (reference sequence). The V gene end was trimmed by 4 bases and the J gene end by 3 bases; junction bases not matched to a gene: 7. This CDR3 is built from 16 residues. The CDR3 DNA is TGTGCCAGCAGCTCACTACTAGCGGGAGGTTACTACGAGCAGTACTTC. Protein sequence: CASSSLLAGGYYEQYF.

This clone was observed a handful of times. CDR3 amino acids: CASSHGTGDSNQPQHF. The CDR3 region has the DNA TGTGCCAGCAGCCATGGTACAGGGGATAGCAATCAGCCCCAGCATTTT. The chain recombines TRBV4-2 with TRBJ1-5, with 7 bases matching TRBD1. V was clipped by 3 bases and J by 0 bases; unmatched bases: 5. The CDR3 consists of 16 residues. Germline V lookup: CDR1 LGHNA, CDR2 YNFKEQ.

J is TRBJ1-1 and V is TRBV6-5; TRBD1 aligns across 7 bases. The germline CDR1 and CDR2 sequences are MNHEY and SVGAGI. With 7 bases clipped from V and 4 bases from J, the junction kept 9 bases outside the gene matches. This CDR3 spans 14 amino acids. In DNA form, the CDR3 reads TGTGCCAGCATTACTACAGGGGTTTTCACTGAAGCTTTCTTT. As protein: CASITTGVFTEAFF.

The gene calls are TRBV6-5 and TRBJ1-1, with 10 positions matching TRBD1. The V segment lost 7 bases and the J segment 4 bases; nucleotides outside the gene matches: 3. The CDR3 loop spans 13 amino acids. Looked up from germline, CDR1 is MNHEY and CDR2 is SVGAGI. CDR3 sequence: CASIRTGGTEAFF. The CDR3 coding sequence is TGTGCCAGCATCCGGACAGGGGGCACTGAAGCTTTCTTT.

The rearrangement uses TRBV2 and TRBJ1-3; maybe TRBD1 (5 bases). The CDR3 is 14 amino acids. Germline CDR1 reads SNHLY; CDR2 reads FYNNEI. Trimming cost V 3 bases and J 3 bases, with 9 bases left between them. CDR3 loop: CASSEQGYGNTIYF. The CDR3 coding sequence is TGTGCCAGCAGTGAGCAGGGTTATGGAAACACCATATATTTT.

V and J are TRBV27 and TRBJ1-4, with 9 bases that match TRBD1. The CDR3 sequence is 14 residues long. Germline V lookup: CDR1 MNHEY, CDR2 SMNVEV (reference sequence). The junction had 9 bases not matched to a gene; V was cut back by 6 bases and J by 10 bases. CDR3 sequence reads: CASSKGQGYGKLFF. The DNA for the CDR3 is TGTGCCAGCAGCAAGGGACAGGGTTACGGAAAACTGTTTTTT.

This clone was detected once. Here the CDR3 reads CASSPQGLADTDTQYF. The DNA for the CDR3 is TGTGCCAGCTCACCACAGGGACTAGCGGACACAGATACGCAGTATTTT. The chain is built from TRBV18 and TRBJ2-3; 11 bases fit TRBD2. This CDR3 spans 16 amino acids. Per the germline V gene, CDR1 is KGHSH and CDR2 is LQKENI. After removal of 1 base from V and 2 bases from J, the junction contained 2 bases not matched to a gene.

This chain links TRBV5-1 with TRBJ1-6; 10 nucleotides align to TRBD1. The junction had 7 bases not matched to a gene; V was cut back by 4 bases and J by 0 bases. Per the germline V gene, CDR1 is SGHRS and CDR2 is YFSETQ. CDR3 length: 18 amino acids. CDR3 residues: CASSPGTGASSYNSPLHF. CDR3 DNA sequence: TGCGCCAGCAGCCCTGGGACAGGGGCAAGCTCCTATAATTCACCCCTCCACTTT. Full variable domain (rest looked up from reference TRBV5-1 and TRBJ1-6): KAGVTQTPRYLIKTRGQQVTLSCSPISGHRSVSWYQQTPGQGLQFLFEYFSETQRNKGNFPGRFSGRQFSNSRSEMNVSTLELGDSALYLCASSPGTGASSYNSPLHFGNGTRLTVT.

A remark on this clone: Other DNA variants within this sample encode the same CDR3. This chain links TRBV5-6 with TRBJ2-5; perhaps TRBD2 as D (6 bases). Germline assignment: CDR1 SGHDT and CDR2 YYEEEE. Trimming stripped 0 bases from V and 2 bases from J, with 8 bases between. This CDR3 has 14 residues. In nucleotides, the CDR3 is TGTGCCAGCAGCTTGGGGCTAGCGCAAGAGACCCAGTACTTC. It translates to CASSLGLAQETQYF.